This T cell receptor (beta chain) stems from a study of CD8 T cells in Susac syndrome. Reverse transcription of roughly 0.45 to 1 ug RNA was performed with random hexamers. One entry per CDR3 protein results from TCRdb running MiXCR on the immunoSEQ multiplex PCR reads. The table shows hundreds of thousands of distinct CDR3 sequences, with roughly 81% occurring only once. This CDR3 has 14 amino acids. The germline gives CDR1 LNHNV, CDR2 YYDKDF (reference sequence). The V gene lost 1 base and the J gene lost 5 bases, with 11 bases spanning the gap. Sequencing used CD8+ T cells from PBMCs. The sequence was collected from a human donor with multiple sclerosis. The chain joins TRBV15 to TRBJ2-5; unclear D gene. CDR3 sequence reads: CATSRAKLGETQYF. The CDR3 DNA sequence: TGTGCCACCAGCAGAGCCAAATTAGGGGAGACCCAGTACTTC.